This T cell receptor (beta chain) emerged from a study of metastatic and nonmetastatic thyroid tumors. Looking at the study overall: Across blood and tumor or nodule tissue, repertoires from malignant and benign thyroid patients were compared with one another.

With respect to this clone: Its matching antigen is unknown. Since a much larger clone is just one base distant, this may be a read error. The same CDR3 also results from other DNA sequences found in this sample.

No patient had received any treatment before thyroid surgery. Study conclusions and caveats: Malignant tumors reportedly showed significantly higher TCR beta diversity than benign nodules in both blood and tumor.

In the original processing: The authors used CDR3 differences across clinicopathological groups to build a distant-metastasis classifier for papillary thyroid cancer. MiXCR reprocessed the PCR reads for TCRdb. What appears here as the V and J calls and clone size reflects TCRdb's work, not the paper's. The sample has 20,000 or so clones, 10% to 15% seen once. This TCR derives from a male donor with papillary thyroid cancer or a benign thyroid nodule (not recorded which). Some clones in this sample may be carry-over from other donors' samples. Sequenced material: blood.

The CDR3 nucleotides are TGTGCCAGCAGTGGGCAGGGGCGTAGGGAGCAGTACTTC. Its protein is CASSGQGRREQYF. The chain combines TRBV6-1 with TRBJ2-7; D possibly corresponds to TRBD1 (6 bases). CDR1 is MNHNS, CDR2 SASEGT, per germline. V lost 4 bases and J 7 bases, leaving 14 bases between the germline ends. This CDR3 comprises 13 residues.